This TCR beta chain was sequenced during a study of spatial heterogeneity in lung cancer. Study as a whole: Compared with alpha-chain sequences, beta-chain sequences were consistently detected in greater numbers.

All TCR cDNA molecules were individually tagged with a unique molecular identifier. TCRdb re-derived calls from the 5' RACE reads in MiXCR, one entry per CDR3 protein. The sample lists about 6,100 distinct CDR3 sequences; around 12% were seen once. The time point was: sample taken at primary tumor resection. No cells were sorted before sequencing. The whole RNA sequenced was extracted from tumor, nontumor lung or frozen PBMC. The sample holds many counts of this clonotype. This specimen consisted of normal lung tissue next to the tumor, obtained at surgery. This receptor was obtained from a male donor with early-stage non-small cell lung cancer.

The CDR3 protein is CASSDRDTNKDTQYF. CDR3 DNA sequence: TGTGCCAGCAGTGACCGGGACACTAACAAGGATACGCAGTATTTT. The chain carries TRBV2 and TRBJ2-3, with a tentative D call TRBD1 (6 bases). The CDR3 extends over 15 amino acids. The V gene lost 3 bases and the J gene lost 6 bases, with 16 bases spanning the gap. Germline CDR1 SNHLY, CDR2 FYNNEI.